The clone carrying this T cell receptor beta chain was recorded at least ten times. This CDR3 is built from 17 residues. Trimming shortened V by 1 base and J by 6 bases, and 22 bases separated the two germline ends. Germline V gene lookup returns CDR1 SGHRS and CDR2 YFSETQ. This specimen belongs to a study of patients and donors after allogeneic stem cell transplantation. TCRdb used MiXCR to reprocess the RT-PCR reads, holding one entry per CDR3 protein. The sample gives roughly 960,000 distinct CDR3 sequences, 15% to 20% of which show up once; 5% to 6.5% is in the top ten. This TCR derives from a human donor who was either an allogeneic HSCT recipient or a stem cell or donor lymphocyte infusion donor (not recorded which). It is not recorded whose cells these are; they may come from a transplant donor. The V gene is TRBV5-1, the J gene TRBJ1-2, with D unclear. The material sequenced was blood, either unsorted or a sorted T cell fraction (not recorded which). The CDR3 DNA reads as TGCGCCAGCAGCTTGACCCCTGGCCAGCTGGGCCGGAATGGCTACACCTTC. Translating it yields CASSLTPGQLGRNGYTF.